The present entry profiles one T cell receptor beta chain with its context. Its matching antigen is unknown. A much larger clone lies a single base off, so this may be a read error. The data belong to a study of regulatory T cells in long-lasting Graves disease. Study details: Patients newly diagnosed with Graves' had been on antithyroid drugs for under 3 months.

Trimming cost V 3 bases and J 7 bases; bases outside gene matches: 12. The CDR3 spans 15 residues. The V gene's germline CDR1 is MDHEN and CDR2 SYDVKM. Study-level findings and limits: Persistent Graves' patients showed reduced TCR diversity versus newly diagnosed patients. Persistent disease preferred TRBV28, TRBJ1-2 and TRBJ2-5; new disease, TRBV20-1 and TRBJ2-1. The work looked only at peripheral blood and did not look at thyroid tissue.

Researchers made TCR beta libraries by using iRepertoire HTBI primers and running Arm-PCR on CDR3 regions. TCRdb recomputed calls from the multiplex PCR reads with MiXCR, one row per CDR3 protein. Here the sample spans roughly 380,000 distinct CDR3 sequences, around 16% being singletons. Time point denoted: newly diagnosed GD, antithyroid drugs for less than 3 months. Preparation of the TCR library used RNA extracted from PBMCs. The source is a female donor with Graves disease. Specimen: peripheral blood mononuclear cells (PBMCs), collected at new diagnosis, from a patient treated with antithyroid drugs. V gene TRBV28 combines with J gene TRBJ2-7, with 7 bases aligning to TRBD2. CDR3 sequence (DNA): TGTGCCAGCAGTTTTGTGCTAGCGGAAAACAATGAGCAGTACTTC. This codes for CASSFVLAENNEQYF.